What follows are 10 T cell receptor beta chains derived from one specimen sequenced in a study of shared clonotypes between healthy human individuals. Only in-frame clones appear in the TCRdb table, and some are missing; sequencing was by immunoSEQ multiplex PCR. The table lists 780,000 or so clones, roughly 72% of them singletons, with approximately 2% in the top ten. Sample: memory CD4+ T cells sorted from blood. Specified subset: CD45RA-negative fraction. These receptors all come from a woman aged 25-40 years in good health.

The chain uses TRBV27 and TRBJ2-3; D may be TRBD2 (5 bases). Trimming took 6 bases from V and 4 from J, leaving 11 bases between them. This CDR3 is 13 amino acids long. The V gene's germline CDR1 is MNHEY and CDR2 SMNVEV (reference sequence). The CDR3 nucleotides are TGTGCCAGCAGGAAGACGGGATCAGATACGCAGTATTTT. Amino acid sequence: CASRKTGSDTQYF.

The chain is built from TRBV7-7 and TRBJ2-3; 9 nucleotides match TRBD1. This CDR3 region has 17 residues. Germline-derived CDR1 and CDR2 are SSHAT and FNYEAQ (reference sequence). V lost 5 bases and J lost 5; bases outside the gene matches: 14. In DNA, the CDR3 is TGTGCCAGCAGCCCCTCACAGGGGGCGCGATGGAGAGATACGCAGTATTTT. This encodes CASSPSQGARWRDTQYF.

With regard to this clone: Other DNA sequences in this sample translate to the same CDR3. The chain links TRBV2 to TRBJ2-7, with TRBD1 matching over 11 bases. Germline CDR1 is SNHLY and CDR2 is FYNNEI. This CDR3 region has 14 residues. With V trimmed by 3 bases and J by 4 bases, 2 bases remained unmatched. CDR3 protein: CASSDGTGGYEQYF. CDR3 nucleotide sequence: TGTGCCAGCAGTGACGGGACAGGGGGGTACGAGCAGTACTTC.

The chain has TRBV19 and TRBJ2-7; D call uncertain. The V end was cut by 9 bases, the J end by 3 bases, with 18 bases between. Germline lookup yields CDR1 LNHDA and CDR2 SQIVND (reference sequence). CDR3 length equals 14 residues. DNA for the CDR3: TGTGCCAGCCCTTTGGGCGAAAGGCACTACGAGCAGTACTTC. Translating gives CASPLGERHYEQYF.

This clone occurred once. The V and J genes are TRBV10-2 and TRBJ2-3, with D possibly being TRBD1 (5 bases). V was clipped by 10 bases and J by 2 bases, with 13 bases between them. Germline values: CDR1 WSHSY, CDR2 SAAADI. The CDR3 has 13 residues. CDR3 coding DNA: TGCGCCACAGGGCAAGTCAACACAGATACGCAGTATTTT. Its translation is CATGQVNTDTQYF.

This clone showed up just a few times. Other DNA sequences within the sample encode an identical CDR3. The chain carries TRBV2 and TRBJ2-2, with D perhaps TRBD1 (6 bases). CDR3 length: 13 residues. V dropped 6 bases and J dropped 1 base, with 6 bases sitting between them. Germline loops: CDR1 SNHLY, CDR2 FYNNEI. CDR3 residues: CASRGQNTGELFF. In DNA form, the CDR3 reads TGTGCCAGCAGGGGACAGAACACCGGGGAGCTGTTTTTT.

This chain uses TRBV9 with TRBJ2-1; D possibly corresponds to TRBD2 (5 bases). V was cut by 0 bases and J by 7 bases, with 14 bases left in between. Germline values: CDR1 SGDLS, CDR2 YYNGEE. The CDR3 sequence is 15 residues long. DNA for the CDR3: TGTGCCAGCAGCGTAGCTCCTAGCACCCTTAATGAGCAGTTCTTC. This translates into CASSVAPSTLNEQFF.

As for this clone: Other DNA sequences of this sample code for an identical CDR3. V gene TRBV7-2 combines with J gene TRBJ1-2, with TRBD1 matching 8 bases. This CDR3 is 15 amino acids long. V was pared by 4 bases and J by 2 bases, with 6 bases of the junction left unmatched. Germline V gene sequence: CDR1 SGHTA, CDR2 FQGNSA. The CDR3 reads CASSSPRGLNYGYTF. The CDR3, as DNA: TGTGCCAGCAGCTCCCCCAGGGGGCTAAACTATGGCTACACCTTC.

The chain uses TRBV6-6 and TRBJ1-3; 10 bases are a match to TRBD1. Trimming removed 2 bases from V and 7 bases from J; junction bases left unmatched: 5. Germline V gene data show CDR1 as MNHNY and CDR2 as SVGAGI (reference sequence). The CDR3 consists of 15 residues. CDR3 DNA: TGTGCCAGCAGTTACCCGGGGGACAGGGGCAACACCATATATTTT. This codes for CASSYPGDRGNTIYF.

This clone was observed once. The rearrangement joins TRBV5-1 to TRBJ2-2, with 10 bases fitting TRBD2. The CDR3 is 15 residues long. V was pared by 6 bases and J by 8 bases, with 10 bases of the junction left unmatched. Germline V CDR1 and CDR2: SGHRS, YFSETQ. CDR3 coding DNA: TGCGCCAGCAAGCTCTCTAGCGGGAGTAAAGGGGAGCTGTTTTTT. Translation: CASKLSSGSKGELFF.